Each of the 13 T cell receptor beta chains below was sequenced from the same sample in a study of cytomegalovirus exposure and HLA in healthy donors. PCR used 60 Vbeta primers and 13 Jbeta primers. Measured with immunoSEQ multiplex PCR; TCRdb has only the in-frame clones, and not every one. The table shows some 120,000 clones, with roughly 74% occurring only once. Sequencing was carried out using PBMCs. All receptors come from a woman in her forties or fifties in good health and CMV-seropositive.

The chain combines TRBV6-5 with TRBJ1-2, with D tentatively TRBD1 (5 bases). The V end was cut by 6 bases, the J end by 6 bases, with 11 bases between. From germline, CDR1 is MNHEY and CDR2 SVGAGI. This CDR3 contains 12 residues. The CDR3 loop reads CASSITGDGYTF. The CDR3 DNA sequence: TGTGCCAGCAGCATCACGGGGGATGGCTACACCTTC.

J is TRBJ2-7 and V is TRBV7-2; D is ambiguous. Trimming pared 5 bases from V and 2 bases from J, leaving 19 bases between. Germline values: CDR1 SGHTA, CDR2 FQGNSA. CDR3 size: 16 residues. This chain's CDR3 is CASSVFPSALPYEQYF. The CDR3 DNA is TGTGCCAGCAGCGTGTTCCCCTCAGCGTTACCCTACGAGCAGTACTTC.

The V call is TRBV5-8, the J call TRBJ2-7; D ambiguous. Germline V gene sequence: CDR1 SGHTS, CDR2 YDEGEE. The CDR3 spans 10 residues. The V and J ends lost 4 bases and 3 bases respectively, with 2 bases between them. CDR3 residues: CASSHYEQYF. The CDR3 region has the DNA TGTGCCAGCAGCCACTACGAGCAGTACTTC.

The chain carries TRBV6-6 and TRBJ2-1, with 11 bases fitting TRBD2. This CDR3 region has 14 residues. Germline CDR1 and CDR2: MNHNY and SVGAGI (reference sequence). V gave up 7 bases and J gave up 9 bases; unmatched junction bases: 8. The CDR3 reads CASNRLAGSGEQFF. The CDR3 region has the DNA TGTGCCAGCAACCGACTAGCGGGGTCCGGTGAGCAGTTCTTC.

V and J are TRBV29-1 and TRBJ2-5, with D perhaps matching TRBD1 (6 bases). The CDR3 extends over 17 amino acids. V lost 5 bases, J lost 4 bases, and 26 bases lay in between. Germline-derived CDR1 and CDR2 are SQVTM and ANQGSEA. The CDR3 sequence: CSVQGFRSTRRGETQYF. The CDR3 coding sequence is TGCAGCGTTCAGGGGTTCAGGTCTACACGAAGGGGAGAGACCCAGTACTTC.

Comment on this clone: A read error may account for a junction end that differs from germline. The CDR3 sequence is CASSYSTHQGEVF. The DNA for the CDR3 is TGTGCCAGCAGTTACTCGACCCACCAGGGGGAGGTGTTC. This chain connects TRBV6-5 to TRBJ2-7; tentative D call: TRBD1 (7 bases). From germline, CDR1 is MNHEY and CDR2 SVGAGI. The CDR3 has 13 residues.

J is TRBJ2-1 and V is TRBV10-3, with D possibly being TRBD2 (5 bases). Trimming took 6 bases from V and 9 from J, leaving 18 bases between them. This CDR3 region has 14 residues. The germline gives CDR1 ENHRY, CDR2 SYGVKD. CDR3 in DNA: TGTGCCATCAGAGTCCGGGATTCTTCCCCTGAGCAGTTCTTC. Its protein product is CAIRVRDSSPEQFF.

The CDR3 is CSARTGGNQYF. CDR3 nucleotide sequence: TGCAGTGCTCGAACAGGGGGCAATCAATATTTT. V gene TRBV20-1 combines with J gene TRBJ2-3; 9 nucleotides agree with TRBD1. Germline V CDR1 and CDR2: DFQATT, SNEGSKA (reference sequence). The CDR3 totals 11 residues. V lost 5 bases and J lost 15; bases outside the gene matches: 9.

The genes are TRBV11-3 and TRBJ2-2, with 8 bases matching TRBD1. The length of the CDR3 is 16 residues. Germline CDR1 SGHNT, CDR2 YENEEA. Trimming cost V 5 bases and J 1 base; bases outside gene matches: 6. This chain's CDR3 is CASSRYGTGNTGELFF. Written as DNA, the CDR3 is TGTGCCAGCAGCCGGTACGGGACAGGGAACACCGGGGAGCTGTTTTTT.

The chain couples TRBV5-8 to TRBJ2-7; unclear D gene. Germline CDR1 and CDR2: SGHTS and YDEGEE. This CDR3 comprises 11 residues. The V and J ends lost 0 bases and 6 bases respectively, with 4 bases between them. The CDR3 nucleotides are TGTGCCAGCAGCTTGGACTCCGAGCAGTACTTC. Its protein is CASSLDSEQYF.

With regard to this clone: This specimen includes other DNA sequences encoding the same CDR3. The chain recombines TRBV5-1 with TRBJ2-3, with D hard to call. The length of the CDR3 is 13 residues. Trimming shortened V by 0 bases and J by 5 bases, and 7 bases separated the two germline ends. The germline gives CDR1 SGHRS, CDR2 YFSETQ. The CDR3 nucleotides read TGCGCCAGCAGCTTGGGGGCAGGAGATACGCAGTATTTT. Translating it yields CASSLGAGDTQYF. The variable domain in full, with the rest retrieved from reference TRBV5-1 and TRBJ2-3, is KAGVTQTPRYLIKTRGQQVTLSCSPISGHRSVSWYQQTPGQGLQFLFEYFSETQRNKGNFPGRFSGRQFSNSRSEMNVSTLELGDSALYLCASSLGAGDTQYFGPGTRLTVL.

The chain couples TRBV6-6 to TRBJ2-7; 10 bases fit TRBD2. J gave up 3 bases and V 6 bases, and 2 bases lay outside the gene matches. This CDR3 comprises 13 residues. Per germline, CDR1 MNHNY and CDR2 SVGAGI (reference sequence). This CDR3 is CASRRTSGYEQYF. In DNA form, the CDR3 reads TGTGCCAGCAGGCGGACTAGCGGCTACGAGCAGTACTTC.

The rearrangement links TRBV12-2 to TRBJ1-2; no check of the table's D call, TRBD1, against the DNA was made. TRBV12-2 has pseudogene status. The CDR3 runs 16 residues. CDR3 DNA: TGTGCAAGTCGCTTAACCCGACAGGGCCCCTTAGGTGGCTACACCTTC. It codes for CASRLTRQGPLGGYTF.